These T cell receptor beta chains were read from a single sample in a study of blood T cell repertoires in COVID-19. Repertoires were generated with immunoSEQ multiplex PCR, while TCRdb's copy carries only in-frame clones and drops some. The repertoire includes roughly 280,000 clones, more than 80% of them detected once, and roughly 4% sits in the top ten. What was sequenced was PBMCs or T cells enriched from blood (not recorded which). These receptors were taken from a woman in her thirties with acute COVID-19. Both conserved end residues are part of each CDR3. Fields, in order: clone size, J gene, V gene, D gene, CDR3 DNA, CDR3 protein. A D gene is named only where the DNA matches it firmly. Expanded clones get a size class; other rows say once, few or many, or leave the size out.

clone size: once
J gene: TRBJ1-3
V gene: TRBV6-5
D gene: -
CDR3 DNA: TGTGCCAGCAGTTCAGGGGCTCCCAGCTCTGGAAACACCATATATTTT
CDR3 protein: CASSSGAPSSGNTIYF

clone size: -
J gene: TRBJ2-1
V gene: TRBV4-1
D gene: TRBD1
CDR3 DNA: TGCGCCAGCAGCCAATTTGGTGGACAGGGGGTGAGCAATGAGCAGTTCTTC
CDR3 protein: CASSQFGGQGVSNEQFF

clone size: few
J gene: TRBJ1-6
V gene: TRBV5-4
D gene: -
CDR3 DNA: TGTGCCAGCAGCTTGGCCGGGAACGGGAATTCACCCCTCCACTTT
CDR3 protein: CASSLAGNGNSPLHF

clone size: -
J gene: TRBJ1-1
V gene: TRBV30
D gene: -
CDR3 DNA: TGTGCCTGGAGTAACACGGAGACTGAAGCTTTCTTT
CDR3 protein: CAWSNTETEAFF

clone size: -
J gene: TRBJ2-7
V gene: TRBV5-1
D gene: TRBD2
CDR3 DNA: TGCGCCAGCAGCCCCGGGACTAGTATGTACGAGCAGTACTTC
CDR3 protein: CASSPGTSMYEQYF

clone size: -
J gene: TRBJ1-5
V gene: TRBV28
D gene: -
CDR3 DNA: TGTGCCAGCAGTTTAGGCCAGGATCAGCCCCAGCATTTT
CDR3 protein: CASSLGQDQPQHF

clone size: -
J gene: TRBJ2-1
V gene: TRBV7-2
D gene: -
CDR3 DNA: TGTGCCAGCAGCCCATACAATGAGCAGTTCTTC
CDR3 protein: CASSPYNEQFF

clone size: -
J gene: TRBJ1-5
V gene: TRBV6-1
D gene: -
CDR3 DNA: TGTGCCAGCAGTGAATATTGGCAGACAGATCAGCCCCAGCATTTT
CDR3 protein: CASSEYWQTDQPQHF

clone size: -
J gene: TRBJ2-2
V gene: TRBV7-6
D gene: -
CDR3 DNA: TGTGCCAGCAGCGCCTTGGACAGAGACACCGGGGAGCTGTTTTTT
CDR3 protein: CASSALDRDTGELFF

clone size: -
J gene: TRBJ2-7
V gene: TRBV3-1/TRBV3-2
D gene: -
CDR3 DNA: TGTGCCAGCAGCCCATATAGGGGATTGGCCTACGAGCAGTACTTC
CDR3 protein: CASSPYRGLAYEQYF

clone size: -
J gene: TRBJ2-7
V gene: TRBV4-3
D gene: -
CDR3 DNA: TGCGCCAGCAGCCAGTCGGACAGTGCTTACTACGAGCAGTACTTC
CDR3 protein: CASSQSDSAYYEQYF

clone size: -
J gene: TRBJ2-1
V gene: TRBV27
D gene: TRBD2
CDR3 DNA: TGTGCCAGCAGTCTCGACCAGGGACTAGCCTCCTACAATGAGCAGTTCTTC
CDR3 protein: CASSLDQGLASYNEQFF

clone size: -
J gene: TRBJ2-1
V gene: TRBV5-1
D gene: TRBD1
CDR3 DNA: TGCGCCAGCAGCTCGGGGACAGACTACTCCTACAATGAGCAGTTCTTC
CDR3 protein: CASSSGTDYSYNEQFF

clone size: -
J gene: TRBJ1-2
V gene: TRBV6-5
D gene: -
CDR3 DNA: TGTGCCAGCAGTATCGGCGGCCACTATGGCTACACCTTC
CDR3 protein: CASSIGGHYGYTF

clone size: few
J gene: TRBJ1-4
V gene: TRBV21-1
D gene: -
CDR3 DNA: TGTGCCAGCAGCAAAGCGGGGAGAGGAGAAAAACTGTTTTTT
CDR3 protein: CASSKAGRGEKLFF

clone size: -
J gene: TRBJ2-7
V gene: TRBV5-1
D gene: -
CDR3 DNA: TGCGCCAGCAGCTGGGAGGCTTCCTCGACCTACGAGCAGTACTTC
CDR3 protein: CASSWEASSTYEQYF

clone size: few
J gene: TRBJ2-1
V gene: TRBV2
D gene: TRBD2
CDR3 DNA: TGTGCCAGCTCAACCGGGACTAGCGTGAACAATGAGCAGTTCTTC
CDR3 protein: CASSTGTSVNNEQFF

clone size: -
J gene: TRBJ2-1
V gene: TRBV9
D gene: TRBD2
CDR3 DNA: TGTGCCAGCAGCGTCCGAGGGGTAGCGGGACCCAATGAGCAGTTCTTC
CDR3 protein: CASSVRGVAGPNEQFF

clone size: once
J gene: TRBJ2-7
V gene: TRBV4-1
D gene: TRBD1
CDR3 DNA: TGCGCCAGCAGCCACTGGGGACAGGGCTACGAGCAGTACTTC
CDR3 protein: CASSHWGQGYEQYF

clone size: -
J gene: TRBJ2-1
V gene: TRBV7-3
D gene: TRBD1
CDR3 DNA: TGTGCCAGCAGCTTATTGGGACAGGGGAGTGGGGATGAGCAGTTCTTC
CDR3 protein: CASSLLGQGSGDEQFF

clone size: -
J gene: TRBJ1-6
V gene: TRBV7-8
D gene: TRBD1
CDR3 DNA: TGTGCCAGCACCCCAAAAGACAGGGAGAATTCACCCCTCCACTTT
CDR3 protein: CASTPKDRENSPLHF

clone size: -
J gene: TRBJ2-5
V gene: TRBV5-1
D gene: TRBD2
CDR3 DNA: TGCGCCAGCAGCTTGACTCCCCTAGCGGGAGGAGAGACCCAGTACTTC
CDR3 protein: CASSLTPLAGGETQYF